This T cell receptor beta chain appears in the sequencing data of a study of cytomegalovirus exposure and HLA in healthy donors. Germline assignment: CDR1 MNHEY and CDR2 SMNVEV (reference sequence). This CDR3 region has 14 residues. The junction had 13 bases not matched to a gene; V was cut back by 8 bases and J by 12 bases. To note about this clone: Its antigen remains unknown.

The data were produced by immunoSEQ multiplex PCR, yet TCRdb's version contains in-frame clones alone and is incomplete. The sample shows hundreds of thousands of clones, around 89% of them seen only once. Findings and limits, study-wide: According to the study, around 150 TCR beta chains were cytomegalovirus-associated.

Sample: PBMCs. This TCR came from a woman aged 18-29 years in good health and CMV-seronegative. The V gene is TRBV27, the J gene TRBJ1-4, with 9 positions matching TRBD1. The CDR3 protein is CASGPDRGMIELFF. CDR3 sequence (DNA): TGTGCCAGCGGCCCTGACAGGGGGATGATAGAACTGTTTTTT.